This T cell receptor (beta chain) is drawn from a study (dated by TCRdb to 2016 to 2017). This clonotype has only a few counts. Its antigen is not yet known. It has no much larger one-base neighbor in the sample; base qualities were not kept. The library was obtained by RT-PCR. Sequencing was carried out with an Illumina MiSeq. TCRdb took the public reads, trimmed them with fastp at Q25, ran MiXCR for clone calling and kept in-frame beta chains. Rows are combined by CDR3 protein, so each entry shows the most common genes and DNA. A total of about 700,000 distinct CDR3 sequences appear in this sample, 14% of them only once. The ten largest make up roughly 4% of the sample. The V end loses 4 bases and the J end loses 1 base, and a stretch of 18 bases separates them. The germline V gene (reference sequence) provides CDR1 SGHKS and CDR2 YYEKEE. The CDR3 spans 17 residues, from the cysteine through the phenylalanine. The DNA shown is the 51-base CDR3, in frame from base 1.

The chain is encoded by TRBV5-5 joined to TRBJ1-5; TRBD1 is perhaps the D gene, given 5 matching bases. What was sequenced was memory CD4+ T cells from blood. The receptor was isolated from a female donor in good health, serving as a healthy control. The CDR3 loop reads CASSLAAGGQSNQPQHF. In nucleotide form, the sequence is TGTGCCAGCAGCCTGGCCGCCGGCGGACAAAGCAATCAGCCCCAGCATTTT.